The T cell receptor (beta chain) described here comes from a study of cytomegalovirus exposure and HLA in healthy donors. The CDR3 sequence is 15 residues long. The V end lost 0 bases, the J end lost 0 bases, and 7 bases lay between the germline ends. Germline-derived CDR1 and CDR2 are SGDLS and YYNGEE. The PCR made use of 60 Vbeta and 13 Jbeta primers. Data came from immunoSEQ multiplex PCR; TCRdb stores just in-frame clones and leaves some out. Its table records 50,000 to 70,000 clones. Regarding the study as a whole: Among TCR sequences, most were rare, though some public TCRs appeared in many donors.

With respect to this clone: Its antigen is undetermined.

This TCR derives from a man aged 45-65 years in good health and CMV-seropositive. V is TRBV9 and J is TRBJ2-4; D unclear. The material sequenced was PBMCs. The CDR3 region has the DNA TGTGCCAGCAGCGTAGGCGTACTAGCCAAAAACATTCAGTACTTC. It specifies CASSVGVLAKNIQYF. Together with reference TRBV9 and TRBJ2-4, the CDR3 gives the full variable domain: DSGVTQTPKHLITATGQRVTLRCSPRSGDLSVYWYQQSLDQGLQFLIQYYNGEERAKGNILERFSAQQFPDLHSELNLSSLELGDSALYFCASSVGVLAKNIQYFGAGTRLSVL.